This T cell receptor beta chain derives from a study of CD8 T cells in ankylosing spondylitis (TCRdb year 2017). At the level of the whole study: To find TCR variants linked to disease, the study profiled T cell receptor beta repertoires in ankylosing spondylitis patients and healthy donors. The full study cohort comprised approximately 23 ankylosing spondylitis patients and roughly 110 healthy donors. Peripheral blood samples were taken, and synovial fluid was additionally collected from ankylosing spondylitis patients. Beyond this particular receptor, the publication reports: Some of the motif variants had been reported before in the synovial fluid and blood of reactive arthritis patients, a finding that suggests common disease-initiation mechanisms. The disease-linked clones showed a CD8+ phenotype and occurred at relatively low frequencies in peripheral blood. The disease-linked clones were reported as significantly enriched in matched synovial fluid samples from ankylosing spondylitis patients. Blood from ankylosing spondylitis patients appeared to be characterized by a TCR beta motif made up of under ten highly homologous amino acid variants.

Sequencing took place on an Illumina HiSeq 2500. Quantitative 5'-RACE with molecular barcodes was used to prepare TCR beta libraries. Concerning the study's data processing: A new computational method based on a probabilistic model of VDJ rearrangement was used to identify disease-linked TCR variants. The raw public data were reprocessed by TCRdb itself: fastp quality trimming at Q25, MiXCR clonotype calling, in-frame beta chains only. A single entry per CDR3 protein holds the most common genes and DNA from its merged rows. The V and J calls were not made by the authors but by TCRdb's processing. This sample lists 200,000 to 250,000 distinct CDR3 sequences; around 19% were detected once. The ten largest clones represent 40% to 50% of the sample. V loses 6 bases at its end and J loses 3 bases; junction bases beyond the gene matches: 8. Reading the germline V gene gives CDR1 SGHVS and CDR2 FNYEAQ. The CDR3 has 14 amino acids, counting the end cysteine and phenylalanine. Of all the DNA, just the CDR3 is kept, 42 bases in frame from base 1.

Regarding this clonotype: The clone's antigen remains unknown. Qualities for individual bases were not recorded, and no much larger clone is one base off.

The sequence was obtained from a male donor with ankylosing spondylitis. This sequence uses TRBV7-6 and TRBJ2-7; TRBD2 fits 7 bases in the junction. Material: blood, either unsorted or a sorted T cell fraction (not recorded which). The CDR3 region has the sequence CASSHDRDYYEQYF. The bases are TGTGCCAGCAGTCACGACCGGGACTACTACGAGCAGTACTTC.